Below, one T cell receptor (beta chain) is given with its context. V was clipped by 3 bases and J by 4 bases, with 10 bases between them. The CDR3 runs to 13 residues. The germline CDR1 and CDR2 sequences are DFQATT and SNEGSKA (reference sequence). In the original processing: Nucleated cell counts were estimated from reference gene primer amplification. Method: immunoSEQ multiplex PCR; TCRdb's copy keeps in-frame clones and lacks some. D and trimming were read from the DNA, whereas the V and J calls and clone size are those reported in that table. The sample contains roughly 56,000 clones, 90% to 95% of which appear only once. This specimen belongs to a study of blood T cell repertoires in COVID-19. Study details: The study drew acute and convalescent COVID-19 samples from the United States, Italy and Spain. T cells, B-cell-depleted T cells, or PBMCs supplied cDNA or gDNA.

The sequenced sample consisted of peripheral blood. The TCR originated in a man aged 50 to 59 with active COVID-19. The chain uses TRBV20-1 and TRBJ1-5; a possible D gene is TRBD1 (5 bases). The chain's CDR3 is CSASSTVNQPQHF. CDR3 DNA sequence: TGCAGTGCTAGTTCGACAGTGAATCAGCCCCAGCATTTT.